This TCR beta chain appears in the sequencing data of a study of blood T cell repertoires in COVID-19. Sequencing was performed with immunoSEQ multiplex PCR; in TCRdb, only in-frame clones are kept and a portion is missing. The table shows 300,000 to 400,000 clones, with around 86% occurring only once. CDR1 is MGHDK and CDR2 is SYGVNS in the germline V gene. This CDR3 has 13 residues. V lost 8 bases, J lost 10 bases, and 17 bases lay in between. The V call is TRBV25-1, the J call TRBJ1-4; no firm D call. The sequenced sample was PBMCs or T cells enriched from blood (not recorded which). This sequence originates from a woman aged 40 to 50 with acute COVID-19. The CDR3 here is CASLSTGLRKLFF. The CDR3 DNA follows: TGTGCCAGCCTTTCTACGGGGTTGAGAAAACTGTTTTTT. Full variable domain (remainder filled in from reference TRBV25-1 and TRBJ1-4): EADIYQTPRYLVIGTGKKITLECSQTMGHDKMYWYQQDPGMELHLIHYSYGVNSTEKGDLSSESTVSRIRTEHFPLTLESARPSHTSQYLCASLSTGLRKLFFGSGTQLSVL.